These T cell receptor beta chains were read from a single sample in a study of blood T cell repertoires in COVID-19. Clones were sequenced by immunoSEQ multiplex PCR, and TCRdb holds only the in-frame ones, with some missing. The table records over 65,000 clones, 70% to 85% of them present only once. Material for sequencing was peripheral blood. The receptor set was obtained from a man older than 75 with active COVID-19. Each CDR3 is given with its conserved first and last residue. D genes are given only for firm matches. Some rows have no size entry. The others give once, few or many, or a class for an expanded clone.

TRBV5-1	.	.	TRBJ2-2	CASSLAGTAGELFF	TGCGCCAGCAGCTTGGCAGGGACTGCCGGGGAGCTGTTTTTT
TRBV4-2	.	.	TRBJ2-7	CASSQGTQGFAYEQYF	TGTGCCAGCAGCCAAGGAACACAGGGTTTTGCGTACGAGCAGTACTTC
TRBV11-3	.	.	TRBJ1-5	CASRHPRLAPNQPQHF	TGTGCCAGCAGGCACCCAAGACTAGCCCCCAATCAGCCCCAGCATTTT
TRBV12-3/TRBV12-4	.	.	TRBJ2-1	CASSGQTGGEQFF	TGTGCCAGCAGCGGGCAGACTGGAGGTGAGCAGTTCTTC
TRBV2	.	.	TRBJ2-1	CASRAGDNYNEQFF	TGTGCCAGCAGGGCAGGGGACAACTACAATGAGCAGTTCTTC
TRBV4-3	TRBD2	.	TRBJ2-3	CASSQGSGGGADTQYF	TGCGCCAGCAGCCAAGGTAGCGGGGGGGGAGCAGATACGCAGTATTTT
TRBV3-1/TRBV3-2	.	.	TRBJ1-5	CASSQDYGGQPQHF	TGTGCCAGCAGCCAAGATTACGGGGGTCAGCCCCAGCATTTT
TRBV11-2	.	.	TRBJ1-6	CASSLRGRGNSPLHF	TGTGCCAGCAGCCTTAGAGGGAGGGGGAATTCACCCCTCCACTTT
TRBV11-2	TRBD2	once	TRBJ2-3	CASSDESGRGTDTQYF	TGTGCCAGCAGCGATGAAAGCGGGAGGGGAACAGATACGCAGTATTTT
TRBV4-3	TRBD2	few	TRBJ2-2	CASSQRPLAGVTGELFF	TGCGCCAGCAGCCAGAGACCCCTAGCGGGAGTAACCGGGGAGCTGTTTTTT
TRBV5-1	.	.	TRBJ2-3	CASSLGGGETDTQYF	TGCGCCAGCAGCTTGGGAGGGGGTGAGACAGATACGCAGTATTTT
TRBV7-3	.	.	TRBJ2-3	CASSLTGLLSTDTQYF	TGTGCCAGCAGCTTAACGGGACTTCTGAGTACAGATACGCAGTATTTT
TRBV27	.	once	TRBJ1-4	CASSLSGGINEKLFF	TGTGCCAGCAGTTTATCTGGCGGGATTAATGAAAAACTGTTTTTT
TRBV10-3	.	.	TRBJ1-1	CAISELGGTEAFF	TGTGCCATCAGTGAGCTAGGGGGAACTGAAGCTTTCTTT
TRBV7-9	.	.	TRBJ2-7	CASSLDRTYEQYF	TGTGCCAGCAGCTTAGACAGGACCTACGAGCAGTACTTC
TRBV18	.	.	TRBJ2-5	CASSPYGVGETQYF	TGTGCCAGCTCACCTTACGGGGTTGGGGAGACCCAGTACTTC
TRBV4-3	.	.	TRBJ1-1	CASSQDPVLGSTEAFF	TGCGCCAGCAGCCAAGATCCAGTACTAGGGTCGACTGAAGCTTTCTTT
TRBV7-3	TRBD1	.	TRBJ2-1	CASSFLGQGAREGLNNEQFF	TGTGCCAGCAGCTTCCTCGGACAGGGGGCGCGGGAGGGCCTCAACAATGAGCAGTTCTTC
TRBV2	.	.	TRBJ1-5	CASRGAFGEPQHF	TGTGCCAGCAGGGGGGCCTTTGGGGAGCCCCAGCATTTT
TRBV7-9	TRBD1	.	TRBJ1-1	CASSLGRTGDTEAFF	TGTGCCAGCAGCTTAGGGAGAACAGGGGACACTGAAGCTTTCTTT
TRBV6-5	TRBD1	few	TRBJ2-1	CASSPRGQYNEQFF	TGTGCCAGCAGTCCAAGGGGACAGTACAATGAGCAGTTCTTC
TRBV2	TRBD1	.	TRBJ2-1	CASRLPGQGFNEQFF	TGTGCCAGCAGATTGCCGGGACAGGGTTTCAATGAGCAGTTCTTC
TRBV7-9	.	.	TRBJ1-2	CASSLAGSYGYTF	TGTGCCAGCAGCTTAGCGGGGAGCTATGGCTACACCTTC
TRBV6-5	TRBD2	.	TRBJ2-1	CASSPRTSSDEQFF	TGTGCCAGCAGTCCCCGGACTAGTTCCGATGAGCAGTTCTTC
TRBV19	TRBD1	few	TRBJ1-2	CASTTLPAGTGGDGYTF	TGTGCCAGTACAACATTGCCCGCCGGGACAGGGGGGGATGGCTACACCTTC
TRBV6-1	.	.	TRBJ1-1	CASSEKSTDTEAFF	TGTGCCAGCAGTGAAAAGTCGACAGACACTGAAGCTTTCTTT
TRBV7-3	.	.	TRBJ1-1	CASSSGGGRDTEAFF	TGTGCCAGCAGCTCGGGCGGGGGCCGGGACACTGAAGCTTTCTTT
TRBV2	TRBD1	.	TRBJ1-1	CASSGQGRTEAFF	TGTGCCAGCAGTGGACAGGGAAGGACTGAAGCTTTCTTT
TRBV7-3	.	.	TRBJ2-1	CASSPDRSYNEQFF	TGTGCCAGCAGCCCGGACAGATCCTACAATGAGCAGTTCTTC
TRBV27	TRBD1	.	TRBJ2-5	CASSRDRGRETQYF	TGTGCCAGCAGTCGAGACAGGGGGCGAGAGACCCAGTACTTC
TRBV27	TRBD1	.	TRBJ1-2	CASKELGTGQALYGYTF	TGTGCCAGCAAGGAATTGGGAACGGGACAGGCCCTCTATGGCTACACCTTC
TRBV19	TRBD2	.	TRBJ2-1	CASSIEGGRAGNEQFF	TGTGCCAGTAGTATAGAAGGCGGGAGGGCCGGCAATGAGCAGTTCTTC
TRBV7-2	.	.	TRBJ2-7	CASSPRETYEQYF	TGTGCCAGCAGCCCCAGGGAAACCTACGAGCAGTACTTC
TRBV19	TRBD1	.	TRBJ1-5	CASSAPGQGAGKPQHF	TGTGCCAGTAGTGCACCCGGACAGGGGGCCGGGAAGCCCCAGCATTTT
TRBV14	TRBD1	.	TRBJ1-6	CASSHRTGGYHNSPLHF	TGTGCCAGCAGCCACCGGACAGGGGGTTATCATAATTCACCCCTCCACTTT
TRBV23-1	.	once	TRBJ1-6	CASSPPGDYNSPLHF	TGCGCCAGCAGTCCCCCAGGGGACTATAATTCACCCCTCCACTTT
TRBV24-1	.	.	TRBJ1-5	CATSDSRQVARPQHF	TGTGCCACCAGTGACTCCCGACAGGTGGCAAGGCCCCAGCATTTT
TRBV29-1	TRBD2	.	TRBJ2-3	CSVLEAGGSTDTQYF	TGCAGCGTTTTAGAAGCGGGAGGGTCCACAGATACGCAGTATTTT
TRBV7-8	.	.	TRBJ2-3	CASSPEFSGEGVTQYF	TGTGCCAGCAGCCCCGAGTTTTCGGGGGAGGGGGTTACGCAGTATTTT
TRBV11-3	TRBD2	.	TRBJ2-3	CASSLIGGGTDTQYF	TGTGCCAGCAGCTTAATTGGGGGGGGTACAGATACGCAGTATTTT
TRBV6-2/TRBV6-3	TRBD2	.	TRBJ2-3	CASSTRSGRGGQDTQYF	TGTGCCAGCAGTACCCGTAGCGGGAGAGGGGGACAGGATACGCAGTATTTT
TRBV11-2	.	.	TRBJ2-7	CASTPRSVAYEQYF	TGTGCCAGCACCCCGAGGAGCGTCGCCTACGAGCAGTACTTC
TRBV30	.	.	TRBJ1-1	CAQNSHPDGGNTEAFF	TGTGCGCAAAATTCCCATCCGGACGGAGGGAACACTGAAGCTTTCTTT
TRBV5-1	.	.	TRBJ2-5	CASSQDSPSAQYF	TGCGCCAGCAGCCAGGACAGCCCGTCGGCCCAGTACTTC
TRBV18	.	.	TRBJ1-3	CASSPPGRGLSTGNTIYF	TGTGCCAGCTCACCACCGGGCAGGGGTTTATCAACTGGAAACACCATATATTTT
TRBV18	TRBD1	few	TRBJ1-1	CASSPRGQDTEAFF	TGTGCCAGCTCACCCAGGGGGCAAGACACTGAAGCTTTCTTT
TRBV7-2	TRBD1	.	TRBJ1-5	CASSLDRGQSKPQHF	TGTGCCAGCAGCTTAGACAGGGGACAGAGCAAGCCCCAGCATTTT
TRBV12-5	.	.	TRBJ2-3	CASGSSGADTQYF	TGTGCTAGTGGCAGCTCAGGGGCCGATACGCAGTATTTT
TRBV5-4	.	few	TRBJ2-3	CASSSSRGVRDTQYF	TGTGCCAGCAGCTCGAGCAGGGGGGTAAGAGATACGCAGTATTTT
TRBV5-5	TRBD2	once	TRBJ2-4	CASSTGLAAPTPKNIQYF	TGTGCCAGCAGCACAGGACTAGCGGCCCCAACTCCAAAAAACATTCAGTACTTC
TRBV7-3	TRBD2	.	TRBJ2-1	CASSLFETSGGASYNEQFF	TGTGCCAGCAGCTTATTTGAGACTAGCGGGGGGGCGTCCTACAATGAGCAGTTCTTC
TRBV28	.	.	TRBJ2-6	CASSSAGYGANVLTF	TGTGCCAGCAGTTCCGCCGGGTACGGGGCCAACGTCCTGACTTTC
TRBV25-1	TRBD1	.	TRBJ2-7	CASRRQGVSYEQYF	TGTGCCAGCAGAAGACAGGGGGTATCCTACGAGCAGTACTTC
TRBV4-1	.	.	TRBJ1-6	CASSPGVENSPLHF	TGCGCCAGCAGTCCAGGGGTAGAAAATTCACCCCTCCACTTT
TRBV3-1/TRBV3-2	.	.	TRBJ1-1	CASSQVRGHTEAFF	TGTGCCAGCAGCCAAGTCAGGGGCCACACTGAAGCTTTCTTT